A selection of T cell receptor beta chains follows, all from one sample in a study of blood T cell repertoires in COVID-19. The method was immunoSEQ multiplex PCR; TCRdb's version includes in-frame clones alone and lacks a portion of them. The sample includes hundreds of thousands of clones, 70% to 90% of them seen just once. What was sequenced was PBMCs or T cells enriched from blood (not recorded which). The receptors come from a man in his thirties or forties who had recovered from COVID-19. The CDR3 runs from the conserved cysteine through the conserved F or W. D genes are given only for firm matches. Expanded clones are given a class, and other clones once, few, many or no size at all.

>-|TRBV19|TRBJ1-1|TRBD1
TGTGCCAGTAGCACCGGGACAGGGGGGTGGTACACTGAAGCTTTCTTT
CASSTGTGGWYTEAFF
>-|TRBV25-1|TRBJ2-3|-
TGTGCCAGCAGTGTGGCCGGCACTATAGATACGCAGTATTTT
CASSVAGTIDTQYF
>-|TRBV12-3/TRBV12-4|TRBJ1-2|-
TGTGCCAGCAGCTCCGACAGAGCCTATGGCTACACCTTC
CASSSDRAYGYTF
>-|TRBV7-2|TRBJ2-1|-
TGTGCCAGCAGCTTAACGTACGGTAATGAGCAGTTCTTC
CASSLTYGNEQFF
>-|TRBV2|TRBJ2-1|-
TGTGCCAGAAGCGGCGGGAAAGGTCCCAATGAGCAGTTCTTC
CARSGGKGPNEQFF
>-|TRBV19|TRBJ1-5|-
TGTGCCAGTAGTCCCAACCGGGGCAATCAGCCCCAGCATTTT
CASSPNRGNQPQHF
>-|TRBV5-1|TRBJ2-7|TRBD1
TGCGCCAGCAGCTTGGCCAGACAGGGCCAAGAGCAGTACTTC
CASSLARQGQEQYF
>-|TRBV18|TRBJ2-1|TRBD2
TGTGCCAGCTCACCAGGGGGACTAGCGGGACACAATGAGCAGTTCTTC
CASSPGGLAGHNEQFF
>-|TRBV3-1/TRBV3-2|TRBJ2-3|-
TGTGCCAGCAGCCAAGAAACGGGACACTACACAGATACGCAGTATTTT
CASSQETGHYTDTQYF
>-|TRBV5-1|TRBJ1-2|TRBD1
TGCGCCAGCAGCATCGGAGGGACAGACCGAACCAGTTATGGCTACACCTTC
CASSIGGTDRTSYGYTF
>-|TRBV14|TRBJ2-7|TRBD1
TGTGCCAGCAGCCTCGGGACAGGGGTTGACGAGCAGTACTTC
CASSLGTGVDEQYF
>once|TRBV7-9|TRBJ1-5|TRBD1
TGTGCCAGCAGCTTAGCCAATACAGGGGGCTACAATCAGCCCCAGCATTTT
CASSLANTGGYNQPQHF
>-|TRBV6-2/TRBV6-3|TRBJ2-2|TRBD1
TGTGCCAGCAGCCAGCCGGGACAGGGGGCACATGGGGAGCTGTTTTTT
CASSQPGQGAHGELFF
>-|TRBV6-1|TRBJ2-5|-
TGTGCCAGCAGTGATGAATTGAGGGGCAGGGAGGCCCAGTACTTC
CASSDELRGREAQYF
>once|TRBV28|TRBJ1-5|TRBD1
TGTGCCAGCAGTTCGCTTCGGACAGGGAGAAACCGAATTCAGCCCCAGCATTTT
CASSSLRTGRNRIQPQHF
>-|TRBV29-1|TRBJ2-1|-
TGCAGCGTTGACTCCGGCCGGGGTATATCCTACAATGAGCAGTTCTTC
CSVDSGRGISYNEQFF
>-|TRBV7-6|TRBJ1-4|TRBD1
TGTGCCAGCAGCTTAACCGGGACAGGGGTCGAAAAACTGTTTTTT
CASSLTGTGVEKLFF
>-|TRBV6-2/TRBV6-3|TRBJ1-1|-
TGTGCCAGCAGTTACCTACAGGGAAGGACTGAAGCTTTCTTT
CASSYLQGRTEAFF
>-|TRBV7-9|TRBJ2-1|TRBD2
TGTGCCAGCAGTCCCAGCGGGAGGGCCGCCTACAATGAGCAGTTCTTC
CASSPSGRAAYNEQFF
>once|TRBV6-9|TRBJ1-5|-
TGTGCCAGCAGTTATATAGACAAGTTTCAGCCCCAGCATTTT
CASSYIDKFQPQHF
>-|TRBV2|TRBJ1-5|-
TGTGCCAGCAGCGAACAGGGATCCAATCAGCCCCAGCATTTT
CASSEQGSNQPQHF
>-|TRBV29-1|TRBJ2-1|-
TGCAGCGGAGGGACTCCACCCCTAAATGAGCAGTTCTTC
CSGGTPPLNEQFF